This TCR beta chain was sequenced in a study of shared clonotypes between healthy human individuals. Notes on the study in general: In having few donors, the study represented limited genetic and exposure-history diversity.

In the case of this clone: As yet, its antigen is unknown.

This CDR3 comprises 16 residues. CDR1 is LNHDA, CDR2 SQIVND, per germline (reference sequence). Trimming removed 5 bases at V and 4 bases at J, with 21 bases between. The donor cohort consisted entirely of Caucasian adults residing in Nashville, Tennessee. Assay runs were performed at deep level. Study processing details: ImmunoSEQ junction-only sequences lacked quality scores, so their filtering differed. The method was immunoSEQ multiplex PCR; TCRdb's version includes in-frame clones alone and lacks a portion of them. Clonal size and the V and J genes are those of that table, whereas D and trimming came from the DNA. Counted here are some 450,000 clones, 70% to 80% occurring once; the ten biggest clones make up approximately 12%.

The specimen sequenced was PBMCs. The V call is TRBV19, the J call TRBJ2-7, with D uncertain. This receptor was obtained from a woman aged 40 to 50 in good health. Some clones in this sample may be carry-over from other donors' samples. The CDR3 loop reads CASSDFGKGPFYEQYF. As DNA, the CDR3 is TGTGCCAGTAGTGATTTTGGGAAGGGCCCATTTTACGAGCAGTACTTC.